The rows below give T cell receptor beta chains drawn from one sample of a study of shared T cell receptors in the human thymus. Repertoires were generated with immunoSEQ multiplex PCR, while TCRdb's copy carries only in-frame clones and drops some. The table records some 400,000 clones, approximately 95% of them present only once. Specimen: thymocytes. The receptors derive from a human donor. CDR3s include the opening cysteine and the closing phenylalanine or tryptophan. D genes are given only for firm matches.

V	D	CDR3
TRBV29-1	.	CSVGLAESYEQYF
TRBV14	TRBD1	CASSPLDPGTGWGNYGYTF
TRBV10-3	TRBD2	CAISESPGVAGAGDTQYF
TRBV28	.	CASSLWGPKLGSSYEQYF
TRBV10-2	.	CASSERGFYEQYF
TRBV28	TRBD1	CASSFPDRGVDKNEQFF
TRBV6-6	TRBD1	CASSPGTGVTGNTIYF
TRBV28	.	CASSTSTYEQYF
TRBV19	TRBD1	CASSPRQGPNYGYTF
TRBV5-1	.	CASSFGGPSTDTQYF